The following is a T cell receptor (beta chain) sequence with its context. Its antigen is unknown. This record comes from a study of identifying expanded T cells in peripheral blood. Collection occurred without any documented infections or immune events in donors. Findings of the study overall: Differentially abundant clones: roughly 1.2 between replicates, 15 to 17 at approximately 13 days, approximately 19 at four. Variance in clone template counts between approximately 2-week samples significantly increased with total template count across all healthy donors.

CDR1 and CDR2 (germline): MNHNS, SASEGT. The CDR3 is 14 amino acids. V shed 8 bases and J 6 bases; nucleotides not matched to a gene: 11. Produced via immunoSEQ multiplex PCR; TCRdb's table is partial and in-frame only. The sample yields under 100,000 clones, approximately 85% seen once. V usage is TRBV6-1 and J usage is TRBJ1-2, with 8 nucleotides matching TRBD1. The sequenced material came from blood. The source is a person aged 18 to 69 in good health. The CDR3 sequence: CASDLLSGGNGYTF. The CDR3 DNA reads as TGTGCCAGCGACCTCCTTTCAGGGGGCAATGGCTACACCTTC.